This T cell receptor (beta chain) stems from a study of blood T cell repertoires in COVID-19 (dated by TCRdb to about 2020). Looking at the study overall: Samples from collaborators originated in the United States, Italy and Spain and spanned both the acute and convalescent phases of COVID-19. A de-identified subject ID, COVID-19 status, age in years and sex were almost always included in the sample metadata. The dataset comprised deeply sampled blood TCRbeta repertoires from subjects exposed to, actively infected with, or recovered from COVID-19. The material from the prospective study consisted of cDNA or gDNA derived from T cells, B-cell-depleted T cells, or PBMCs. Where available, HLA class I and class II types were obtained from metadata supplied by the sample provider rather than from assay-based typing. Samples came from the ongoing ImmuneRACE study (first 160 participants) plus 1,254 subjects from 6 global collaborators. The repertoires were released in a freely available public database meant as a resource for research on the immune response to SARS-CoV-2.

General study outcomes and caveats: Clinical and demographic metadata were provided uncurated, with the amount varying by source and participant.

On this clone: The antigen this receptor binds is unknown. No qualities accompany the bases; no much larger clone lies one base away.

Each collaborating institution followed its own protocols to collect whole blood in K2EDTA tubes. For TCRbeta analysis, collaborators shipped samples in one of three forms: frozen whole blood, isolated PBMCs, or DNA extracted from either of those sample types. TCRbeta CDR3 regions were amplified from genomic DNA by means of the immunoSEQ Assay, a bias-controlled multiplex PCR. As for how the authors treated the data: The number of nucleated cells in each sample was estimated by amplification of reference gene primers within the assay. To quantify the absolute abundance of each unique TCRbeta CDR3 rearrangement, sequence reads were collapsed and filtered. For each sample, productive Simpson clonality was calculated by taking the square root of Simpson's diversity index across productive rearrangements. As stored in TCRdb, this immuneACCESS dataset retains in-frame rearrangements with V and J assigned. A fraction of the clones does not appear; measured against another copy, unresolved V genes explain less than half of the discrepancy, and the remainder lacks a known reason. V and J calls and clone size are those listed in that table; D and trimming were worked out from the DNA. In all, the sample holds 200,000 to 250,000 clones, and approximately 82% of those were seen once. Of the sample, 1.5% to 2% is held by the ten largest clones.

The CDR3 has 16 amino acids, counting the end cysteine and phenylalanine. Of the read, only the CDR3 DNA is kept; its 48 bases are in frame from base 1. V was cut back by 5 bases and J by 8 bases, leaving a gap of 23 bases between them. From the germline V gene (reference sequence), CDR1 is SGHNT and CDR2 is YYREEE. The chain links TRBV5-4 with TRBJ2-1; tentative D gene TRBD1, with 5 bases matching. The clonotype was recovered from an elderly woman with acute or convalescent COVID-19. Specimen: peripheral blood. The DNA sequence reads TGTGCCAGCAGTGAAAGGGGTGCCGACCTGGGCGATGAGCAGTTCTTC. Translation gives CASSERGADLGDEQFF.